This TCR beta chain was sequenced during a study of tumor and adjacent non-tumor tissue in lung cancer (dated by TCRdb to between 2018 and 2020). General notes on the study: By cancer type, the cohort comprised approximately 12 adenocarcinoma patients, a couple of squamous cell carcinoma patients and 1 small cell lung cancer patient. TCRbeta CDR3 sequencing was performed on roughly 27 paired specimens, with one tumor sample and one normal lung sample collected per patient. The study compared bulk TCRbeta repertoires between lung tumor tissue and matched distant non-tumor lung tissue from around 16 lung cancer patients. Among the approximately 15 patients, ages ranged from about 31 to 85 years, roughly 10 were men and 5 were women, and disease was TNM stage I to III. Sequencing produced about 130 million productive TCRbeta reads in total, an average of approximately 4.1 million reads per sample.

RNA was extracted from bulk unsorted tissue and checked for quality with a NanoDrop ND-1000 and an Agilent 2100. Normal lung samples were distant non-tumor tissue taken more than 3 cm from the tumor edge. Newly diagnosed lung cancer patients without prior chemotherapy who had been admitted for thoracic surgery in China between August and November 2014 were enrolled as donors. Anyone who had undergone radiotherapy or chemotherapy before, or who had another cancer at the same time, was left out of the study. Surgical tissue pieces of about 1-2.1 cm3 were preserved in RNAlater solution and were kept at -80 degrees C until use. The CDR3 sequence holds 16 residues, the cysteine and phenylalanine included. The kept DNA is CDR3 alone, 48 bases in frame from the first base. CDR1 SGHNT and CDR2 YYREEE were looked up in the germline V gene (reference sequence). Trimming leaves V shorter by 8 bases and J shorter by 0 bases, with the junction holding 8 bases beyond the gene matches.

Broader findings and caveats from the paper: The methods do not name the sequencing platform or mention unique molecular identifiers. Because peripheral blood was not sequenced, the blood TCRbeta repertoires of the lung cancer patients in the study went unexamined. The top 100 clones accounted for a significantly larger cumulative portion of the repertoire in normal lung than in tumor tissue. TCR diversity (inverse Simpson) was significantly higher in tumor than in normal lung tissue (about 400 vs 180, P = 0.0075, Mann-Whitney U test). TCR diversity was significantly higher in younger patients, and greater tumor TCR diversity was associated with shorter overall survival and shorter disease-free survival. The cohort had only 15 or so patients, and the authors noted that larger samples and more detailed clinical data are needed.

Library construction relied on multiplex PCR. TCRdb shows the sequencer as Illumina HiSeq 2500. TCRbeta libraries were constructed through three rounds of nested PCR with primers (Table S4) according to protocols modified from ARM-PCR. Before sequencing, PCR products of 200-500 bp were excised from the gel and purified with the QIAquick gel extraction kit. Processing in the source paper ran as follows. Trimmomatic was used to clean the reads, FLASH was used to merge the reads into complete CDR3 sequences, and MiTCR was used to assign the reads to V(D)J germline segments. Clonal diversity was computed as the inverse Simpson's index with VDJtools. In-frame sequences without a premature stop codon were defined as productive reads. TCRdb redid the processing of the public reads, applying fastp at Q25 and MiXCR, and retained in-frame beta chains. One record per CDR3 amino acid sequence lists the most common genes and DNA. TCRdb assigned the V and J calls; the authors' analysis was not used. This sample gives more than 35,000 distinct CDR3 sequences in total; less than 70% of them show up just once. The ten largest clones capture around 19% of the sample.

Worth noting for this clonotype: The target of this receptor is not known. One base away there is no much larger clone; base qualities are not given.

The sample consisted of distant non-tumor lung tissue. The V and J genes are TRBV5-4 and TRBJ2-1; the central 10 bases match TRBD2. This TCR was recovered from a woman in her forties with non-small cell lung cancer. The nucleotide sequence reads TGTGCCAGTAATCTAGCGGGGGCCAGCTCCTACAATGAGCAGTTCTTC. The resulting protein is CASNLAGASSYNEQFF.